This is a list of T cell receptor beta chains from one sample in a study of response to subunit inactivated influenza vaccine. Each CDR3 protein is one row after TCRdb ran MiXCR on the RT-PCR reads. The table has some 640,000 distinct CDR3 sequences, about 15% seen once. Sequenced here: PBMCs from blood, sampled 14 days before vaccination. The receptors here all came from a man between 45 and 60 years old who received an inactivated influenza vaccine. Each CDR3 is given with its conserved first and last residue. A D gene is named only where the DNA matches it firmly. Clone sizes are given selectively: once, few, many, or a class where the clone is expanded.

TRBJ1-5	-	TRBV7-6	TRBD1	TGTGCCAGCAGCTTAGAGGGGGCTCATCAGCCCCAGCATTTT	CASSLEGAHQPQHF
TRBJ1-6	few	TRBV20-1	TRBD1	TGCAGTGCTCTCGGGACAGTAATTAATTCACCCCTCCACTTT	CSALGTVINSPLHF
TRBJ2-5	-	TRBV20-1	TRBD2	TGCAGTGCTAGAGACCTCCTCCTACTAGCGGGGGGGGGAGAGACCCAGTACTTC	CSARDLLLLAGGGETQYF
TRBJ2-5	-	TRBV11-3	-	TGTGCCAGCAGCAGGGGCCAGGGGTTGATCGAGACCCAGTACTTC	CASSRGQGLIETQYF
TRBJ2-1	few	TRBV4-1	TRBD2	TGCGCCAGCAGCCAAGGTTGGGCGGGGGGGCTATCGTCCTTCTTC	CASSQGWAGGLSSFF
TRBJ2-1	few	TRBV19	TRBD2	TGTGCCAGTAGTAATGTGGCGGGGGGCGGGTCCTACAATGAGCAGTTCTTC	CASSNVAGGGSYNEQFF
TRBJ2-7	many	TRBV24-1	-	TGTGCCACCAGTGATAAAAGTAGCGAGCAGTACTTC	CATSDKSSEQYF
TRBJ1-1	-	TRBV14	TRBD1	TGTGCCAGCAGCCAAGCGGGCCTCCGGGACAGTATTGAAGCTTTCTTT	CASSQAGLRDSIEAFF
TRBJ2-1	few	TRBV6-1	TRBD2	TGTGCCAGCACTCTAAAAGGGACTAGCGGGATAGGCGTGAATGAGCAGTTCTTC	CASTLKGTSGIGVNEQFF
TRBJ2-1	-	TRBV5-1	-	TGCGCCAGCAGCTTAGCCTTGGTCTCCTACAATGAGCAGTTCTTC	CASSLALVSYNEQFF
TRBJ1-2	few	TRBV28	TRBD1	TGTGCCAGCAGTATGATACCAGGGGGCGCCTATGGCTACACCTTC	CASSMIPGGAYGYTF
TRBJ2-1	-	TRBV24-1	-	TGTGCCACCGTGCCCGGGACTTACAATGAGCAGTTCTTC	CATVPGTYNEQFF
TRBJ2-7	-	TRBV20-1	-	TGCAGTGCTAGAGATCCCGCCCCCCGGAACAACTACGAGCAGTACTTC	CSARDPAPRNNYEQYF
TRBJ2-5	few	TRBV7-6	-	TGTGCCAGCAGCCCCATCTCTCTGGCATTTCAAGAGACCCAGTACTTC	CASSPISLAFQETQYF
TRBJ2-7	-	TRBV5-1	-	TGCGCCAGCAGCTTGGTTCTCGGCGACGAGCAGTACTTC	CASSLVLGDEQYF
TRBJ2-7	-	TRBV4-2	TRBD1	TGTGCCAGCAGCCAAGGACAGGGAGATTACTACGAGCAGTACTTC	CASSQGQGDYYEQYF
TRBJ2-1	-	TRBV29-1	TRBD1	TGCAGCGTTGACCCGGACAGGAGCAATGAGCAGTTCTTC	CSVDPDRSNEQFF
TRBJ1-6	few	TRBV7-2	TRBD1	TGTGCCAGCACCGGAGACAGGGGCAGTAATACCCTCCACTTT	CASTGDRGSNTLHF
TRBJ2-1	-	TRBV7-9	-	TGTGCCAGCAGCTTAGAAACAGGGAGTGCGGTCCAGTTCTTC	CASSLETGSAVQFF
TRBJ2-4	few	TRBV18	-	TGTGCCAGCTCACCTTCGGTAGCAGGGGATAACATTCAGTACTTC	CASSPSVAGDNIQYF
TRBJ1-4	-	TRBV20-1	-	TGCAGTGCTAGTAAGATGGCGGGGTCCGATGAAAAACTGTTTTTT	CSASKMAGSDEKLFF
TRBJ1-2	many	TRBV5-1	-	TGCGCCAGCAGCTTGGATGTGAGTGGCTACACCTTC	CASSLDVSGYTF
TRBJ2-2	few	TRBV24-1	TRBD2	TGTGCCACCCACCCCGACGGCGGGAGTGATGCCGGGGAGCTGTTTTTT	CATHPDGGSDAGELFF
TRBJ1-4	few	TRBV10-3	-	TGTGCCATCAGCCGGGACATTAATGAAAAACTGTTTTTT	CAISRDINEKLFF
TRBJ2-7	-	TRBV5-6	-	TGTGCCATCAGCTTCGGGGTTAGCTACGAGCAGTACTTC	CAISFGVSYEQYF
TRBJ2-2	many	TRBV25-1	TRBD1	TGTGCCAGCAGTGCTCGGACAGGGGGCACCGGGGAGCTGTTTTTT	CASSARTGGTGELFF
TRBJ2-1	few	TRBV5-1	-	TGCGCCAGCAGCAGAACCGGGACCAACTCCTACAATGAGCAGTTCTTC	CASSRTGTNSYNEQFF
TRBJ1-2	few	TRBV19	-	TGTGCCAGCGTACCTCGGGCCTCGACGGGCTATGGCTACACCTTC	CASVPRASTGYGYTF
TRBJ1-2	-	TRBV4-3	-	TGCGCCAGCAGCCAAGATCAACCAGGCGGCTATGGCTACACCTTC	CASSQDQPGGYGYTF
TRBJ2-5	few	TRBV3-1	-	TGTGCCAGCAGCCAAGAAGGGGGGGCGGGGGAGACCCAGTACTTC	CASSQEGGAGETQYF
TRBJ2-4	few	TRBV10-3	TRBD1	TGTGCCACCTCCGGGACAGGGGGCCCAAACATTCAGTACTTC	CATSGTGGPNIQYF
TRBJ2-7	-	TRBV5-1	TRBD1	TGCGCCAGCAGCCATGGGACAGGGAGGGGCGAGCAGTACTTC	CASSHGTGRGEQYF
TRBJ1-1	few	TRBV9	TRBD1	TGTGCCAGCAGCGCGACAGGGCAGGGGACTGAAGCTTTCTTT	CASSATGQGTEAFF
TRBJ1-1	few	TRBV12-3/TRBV12-4	-	TGTGCCAGCAGTTTGCCAGGGGAGGACACTGAAGCTTTCTTT	CASSLPGEDTEAFF
TRBJ2-7	few	TRBV7-9	-	TGTGCCAGCAGCACTATCCACTCCGACGAGCAGTACTTC	CASSTIHSDEQYF
TRBJ2-1	few	TRBV7-3	TRBD2	TGTGCCAGCAGCTTAACGAACGCAGCGGGAGGGCCAAGGTTCTTC	CASSLTNAAGGPRFF
TRBJ1-1	-	TRBV2	-	TGTGCCAGCAGTCCACCCCCGTGGCAGGGAGGCCGCACTGAAGCTTTCTTT	CASSPPPWQGGRTEAFF
TRBJ1-1	many	TRBV20-1	-	TGCAGTGCTACCAACACAGGGACTGAAGCTTTCTTT	CSATNTGTEAFF
TRBJ2-1	-	TRBV20-1	-	TGCAGTGCTAGAGATTCGCTAGCGAGATACAATGAGCAGTTCTTC	CSARDSLARYNEQFF
TRBJ1-4	few	TRBV28	-	TGTGCCAGCAGTTTGGTGGACGCTAATGAAAAACTGTTTTTT	CASSLVDANEKLFF